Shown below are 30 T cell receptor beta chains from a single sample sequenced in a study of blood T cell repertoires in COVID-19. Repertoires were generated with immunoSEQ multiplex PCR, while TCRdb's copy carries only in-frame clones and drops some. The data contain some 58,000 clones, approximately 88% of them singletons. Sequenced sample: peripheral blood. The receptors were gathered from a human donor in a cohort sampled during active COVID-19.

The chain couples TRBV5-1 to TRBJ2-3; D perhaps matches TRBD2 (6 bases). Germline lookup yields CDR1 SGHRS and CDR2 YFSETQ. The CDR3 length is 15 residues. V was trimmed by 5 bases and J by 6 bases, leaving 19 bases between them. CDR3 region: CASSGGLGNHDTQYF. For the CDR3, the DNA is TGCGCCAGCAGTGGGGGGTTAGGGAACCACGATACGCAGTATTTT.

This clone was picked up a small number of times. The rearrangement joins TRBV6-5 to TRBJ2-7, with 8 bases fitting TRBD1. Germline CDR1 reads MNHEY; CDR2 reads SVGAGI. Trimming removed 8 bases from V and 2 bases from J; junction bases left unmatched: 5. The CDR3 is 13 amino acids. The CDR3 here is CASRGQDPYEQYF. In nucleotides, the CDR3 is TGTGCCAGCCGGGGACAGGACCCCTACGAGCAGTACTTC.

Here the CDR3 DNA reads TGTGCCAGCAGCCAAGTTTCAGGGGTCCCCTCCTACGAGCAGTACTTC. Translation: CASSQVSGVPSYEQYF. The chain combines TRBV3-1 (or the pseudogene TRBV3-2) with TRBJ2-7; D might be TRBD1 (6 bases). CDR3 length equals 16 residues. Germline assignment: CDR1 LGHDT and CDR2 YNNKEL (reference sequence). The germline V and J ends were trimmed by 1 base and 0 bases, with 13 bases remaining between them.

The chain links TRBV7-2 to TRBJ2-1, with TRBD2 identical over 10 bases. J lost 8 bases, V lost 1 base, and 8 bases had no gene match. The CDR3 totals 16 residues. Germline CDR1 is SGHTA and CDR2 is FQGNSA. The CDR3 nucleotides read TGTGCCAGCAGCTTAGAGGTTCTAGCGGGAGCCGATGAGCAGTTCTTC. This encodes CASSLEVLAGADEQFF.

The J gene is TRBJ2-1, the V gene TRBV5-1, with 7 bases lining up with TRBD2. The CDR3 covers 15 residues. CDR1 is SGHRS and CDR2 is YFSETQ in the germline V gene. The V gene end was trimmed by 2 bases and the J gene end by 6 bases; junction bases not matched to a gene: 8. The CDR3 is CASSFTPGEGNEQFF. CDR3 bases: TGCGCCAGCAGCTTTACCCCGGGGGAGGGCAATGAGCAGTTCTTC.

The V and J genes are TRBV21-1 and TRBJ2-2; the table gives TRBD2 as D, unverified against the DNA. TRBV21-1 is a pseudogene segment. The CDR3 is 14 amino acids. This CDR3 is CASNPPRCAGELFF. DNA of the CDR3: TGTGCCAGCAACCCTCCCCGATGCGCCGGGGAGCTGTTTTTT.

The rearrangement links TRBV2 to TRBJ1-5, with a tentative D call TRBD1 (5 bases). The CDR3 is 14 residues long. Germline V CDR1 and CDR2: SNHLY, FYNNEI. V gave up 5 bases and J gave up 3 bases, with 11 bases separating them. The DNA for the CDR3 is TGTGCCAGCAGTCCGGAGGGGTCCAATCAGCCCCAGCATTTT. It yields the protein CASSPEGSNQPQHF.

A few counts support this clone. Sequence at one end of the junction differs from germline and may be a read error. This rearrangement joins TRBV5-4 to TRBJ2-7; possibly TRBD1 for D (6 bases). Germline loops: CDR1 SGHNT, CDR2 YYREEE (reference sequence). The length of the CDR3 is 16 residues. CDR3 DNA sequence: TGTGCCAGCAGCCTGGCTATCTCGGGACACAAAAGTCCAAGGCTCTTC. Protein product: CASSLAISGHKSPRLF.

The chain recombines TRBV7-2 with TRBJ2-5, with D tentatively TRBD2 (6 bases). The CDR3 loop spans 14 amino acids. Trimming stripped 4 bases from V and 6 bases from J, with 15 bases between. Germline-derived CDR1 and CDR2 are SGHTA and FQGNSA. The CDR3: CASSSEDYGKTQYF. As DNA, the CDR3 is TGTGCCAGCAGCTCCGAGGACTACGGGAAGACCCAGTACTTC.

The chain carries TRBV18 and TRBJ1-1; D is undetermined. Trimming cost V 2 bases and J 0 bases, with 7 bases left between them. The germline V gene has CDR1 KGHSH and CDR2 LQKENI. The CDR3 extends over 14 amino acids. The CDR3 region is CASSPRGVNTEAFF. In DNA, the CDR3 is TGTGCCAGCTCACCAAGAGGAGTGAACACTGAAGCTTTCTTT. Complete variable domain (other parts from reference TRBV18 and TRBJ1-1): NAGVMQNPRHLVRRRGQEARLRCSPMKGHSHVYWYRQLPEEGLKFMVYLQKENIIDESGMPKERFSAEFPKEGPSILRIQQVVRGDSAAYFCASSPRGVNTEAFFGQGTRLTVV.

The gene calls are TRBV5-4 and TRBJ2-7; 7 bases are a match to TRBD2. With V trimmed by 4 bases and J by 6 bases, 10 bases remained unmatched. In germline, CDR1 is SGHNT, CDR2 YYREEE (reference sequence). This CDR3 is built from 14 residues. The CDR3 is CASSAWTSSGEQYF. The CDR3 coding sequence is TGTGCCAGCAGCGCTTGGACTAGTTCGGGCGAGCAGTACTTC.

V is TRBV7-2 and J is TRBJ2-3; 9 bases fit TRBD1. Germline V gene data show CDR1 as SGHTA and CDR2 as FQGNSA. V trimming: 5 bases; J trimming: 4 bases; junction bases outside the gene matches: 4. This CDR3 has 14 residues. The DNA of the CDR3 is TGTGCCAGCAGCACCCGACAGGGGGCAGATACGCAGTATTTT. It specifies CASSTRQGADTQYF.

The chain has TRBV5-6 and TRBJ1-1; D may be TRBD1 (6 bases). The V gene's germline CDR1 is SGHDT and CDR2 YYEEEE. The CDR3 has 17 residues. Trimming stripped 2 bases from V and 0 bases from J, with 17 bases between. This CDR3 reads CASSFLGRGYMNTEAFF. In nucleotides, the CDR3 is TGTGCCAGCAGCTTCTTGGGCAGGGGATACATGAACACTGAAGCTTTCTTT.

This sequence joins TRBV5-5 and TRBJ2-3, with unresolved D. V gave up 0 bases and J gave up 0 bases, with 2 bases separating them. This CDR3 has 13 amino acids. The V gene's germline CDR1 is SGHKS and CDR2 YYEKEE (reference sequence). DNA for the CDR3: TGTGCCAGCAGCTTGGCTAGCACAGATACGCAGTATTTT. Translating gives CASSLASTDTQYF.

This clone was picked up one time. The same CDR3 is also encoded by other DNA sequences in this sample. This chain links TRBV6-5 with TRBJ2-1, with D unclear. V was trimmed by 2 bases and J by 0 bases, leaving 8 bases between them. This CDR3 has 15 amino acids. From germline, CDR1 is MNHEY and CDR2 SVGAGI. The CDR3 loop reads CASSYRRSSYNEQFF. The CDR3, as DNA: TGTGCCAGCAGTTACCGCCGGTCCTCCTACAATGAGCAGTTCTTC.

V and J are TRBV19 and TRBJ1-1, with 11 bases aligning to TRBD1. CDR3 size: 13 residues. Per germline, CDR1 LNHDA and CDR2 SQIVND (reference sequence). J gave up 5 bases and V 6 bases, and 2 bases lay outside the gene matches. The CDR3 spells CASRDRGLTEAFF. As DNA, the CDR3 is TGTGCCAGTAGGGACAGGGGGCTTACTGAAGCTTTCTTT.

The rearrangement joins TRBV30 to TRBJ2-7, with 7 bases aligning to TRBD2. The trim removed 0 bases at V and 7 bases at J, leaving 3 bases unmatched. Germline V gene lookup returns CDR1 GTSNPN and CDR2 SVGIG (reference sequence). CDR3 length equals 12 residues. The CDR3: CAWSVSGGEQYF. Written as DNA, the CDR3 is TGTGCCTGGAGTGTGTCGGGGGGAGAGCAGTACTTC.

As DNA, the CDR3 is TGCGCCAGCAGCCTATTAACAGGACTAGACAATGAGCAGTTCTTC. Translating gives CASSLLTGLDNEQFF. The V gene is TRBV4-1, the J gene TRBJ2-1, with 7 bases fitting TRBD2. The CDR3 length is 15 residues. With V trimmed by 4 bases and J by 5 bases, 8 bases remained unmatched. The germline CDR1 and CDR2 sequences are MGHRA and YSYEKL.

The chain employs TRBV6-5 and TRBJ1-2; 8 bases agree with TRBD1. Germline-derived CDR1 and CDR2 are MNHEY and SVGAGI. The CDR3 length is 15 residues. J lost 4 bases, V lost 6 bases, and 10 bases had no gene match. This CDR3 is CASRPSGQVLYGYTF. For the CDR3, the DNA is TGTGCCAGCAGACCCTCGGGACAGGTTCTCTATGGCTACACCTTC.

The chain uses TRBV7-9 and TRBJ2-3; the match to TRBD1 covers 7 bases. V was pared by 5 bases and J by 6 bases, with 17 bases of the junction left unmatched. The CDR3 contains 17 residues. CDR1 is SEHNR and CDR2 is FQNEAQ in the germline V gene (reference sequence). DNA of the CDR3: TGTGCCAGCAGCCGAGTGGGGGCCGGGACAGACTTGGATACGCAGTATTTT. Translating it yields CASSRVGAGTDLDTQYF.

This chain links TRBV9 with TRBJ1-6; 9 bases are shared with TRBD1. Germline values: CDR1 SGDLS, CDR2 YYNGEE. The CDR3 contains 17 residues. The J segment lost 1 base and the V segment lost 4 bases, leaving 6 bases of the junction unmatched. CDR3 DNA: TGTGCCAGCAGCTCGGGACAGGGAGGGTCCTATAATTCACCCCTCCACTTT. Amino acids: CASSSGQGGSYNSPLHF. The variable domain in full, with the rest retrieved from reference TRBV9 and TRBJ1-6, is DSGVTQTPKHLITATGQRVTLRCSPRSGDLSVYWYQQSLDQGLQFLIQYYNGEERAKGNILERFSAQQFPDLHSELNLSSLELGDSALYFCASSSGQGGSYNSPLHFGNGTRLTVT.

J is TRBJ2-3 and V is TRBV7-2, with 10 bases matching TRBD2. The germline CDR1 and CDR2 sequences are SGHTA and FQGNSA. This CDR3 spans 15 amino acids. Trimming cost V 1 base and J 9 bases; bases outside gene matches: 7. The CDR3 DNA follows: TGTGCCAGCAGCTTAGTGCTAGCGGGGGTAGGGACGCAGTATTTT. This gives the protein CASSLVLAGVGTQYF.

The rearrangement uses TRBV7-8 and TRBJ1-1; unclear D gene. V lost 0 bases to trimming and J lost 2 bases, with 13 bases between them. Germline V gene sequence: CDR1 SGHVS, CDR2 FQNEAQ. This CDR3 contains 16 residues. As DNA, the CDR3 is TGTGCCAGCAGCTTAGCTTTAATAGCTTTCAACACTGAAGCTTTCTTT. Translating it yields CASSLALIAFNTEAFF.

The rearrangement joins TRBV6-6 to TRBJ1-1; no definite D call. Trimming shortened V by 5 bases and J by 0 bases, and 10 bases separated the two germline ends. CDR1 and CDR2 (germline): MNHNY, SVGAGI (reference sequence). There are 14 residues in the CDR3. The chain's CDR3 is CASSKNTVNTEAFF. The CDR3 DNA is TGTGCCAGCAGTAAAAACACAGTGAACACTGAAGCTTTCTTT.

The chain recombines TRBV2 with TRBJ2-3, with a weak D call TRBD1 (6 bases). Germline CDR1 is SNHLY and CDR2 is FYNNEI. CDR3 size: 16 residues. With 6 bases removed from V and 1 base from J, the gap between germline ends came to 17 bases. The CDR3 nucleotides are TGTGCCAGCAGGAAAGAACAGGGATGGGGCACAGATACGCAGTATTTT. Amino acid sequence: CASRKEQGWGTDTQYF.

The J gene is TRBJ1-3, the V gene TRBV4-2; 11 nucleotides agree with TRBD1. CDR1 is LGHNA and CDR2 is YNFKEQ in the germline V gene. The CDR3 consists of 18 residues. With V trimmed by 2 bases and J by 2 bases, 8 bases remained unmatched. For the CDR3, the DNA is TGTGCCAGCAGCCAATATACGGGACAGGGGGTTGCTGGAAACACCATATATTTT. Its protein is CASSQYTGQGVAGNTIYF.

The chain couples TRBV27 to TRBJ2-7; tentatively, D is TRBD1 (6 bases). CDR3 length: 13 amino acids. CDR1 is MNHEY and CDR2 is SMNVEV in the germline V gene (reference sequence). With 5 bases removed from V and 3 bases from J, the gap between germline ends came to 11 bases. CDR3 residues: CASSRDIRYEQYF. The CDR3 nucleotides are TGTGCCAGCAGTCGGGACATACGCTACGAGCAGTACTTC.

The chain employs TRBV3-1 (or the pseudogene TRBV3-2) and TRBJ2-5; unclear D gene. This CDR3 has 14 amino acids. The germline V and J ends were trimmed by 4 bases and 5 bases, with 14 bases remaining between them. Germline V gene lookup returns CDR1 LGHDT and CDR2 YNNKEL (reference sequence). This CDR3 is CASSPNQRQETQYF. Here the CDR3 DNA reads TGTGCCAGCAGCCCAAACCAGCGTCAGGAGACCCAGTACTTC.

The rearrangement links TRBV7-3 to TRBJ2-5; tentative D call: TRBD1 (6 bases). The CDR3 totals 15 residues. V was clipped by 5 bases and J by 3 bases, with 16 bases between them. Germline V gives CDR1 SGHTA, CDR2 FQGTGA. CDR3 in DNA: TGTGCCAGCAGCCTGGCCGGGACATCGAAAGAGACCCAGTACTTC. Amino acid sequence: CASSLAGTSKETQYF.

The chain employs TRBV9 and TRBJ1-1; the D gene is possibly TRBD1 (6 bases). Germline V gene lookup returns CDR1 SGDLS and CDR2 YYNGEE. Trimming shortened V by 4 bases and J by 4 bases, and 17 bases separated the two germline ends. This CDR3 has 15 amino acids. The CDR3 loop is CASSTRQDLVTEAFF. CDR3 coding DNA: TGTGCCAGCAGCACCAGACAGGACCTCGTCACTGAAGCTTTCTTT.